Listed below are T cell receptor beta chains from one sample, sequenced in a study of blood T cell repertoires in COVID-19. Method: immunoSEQ multiplex PCR; TCRdb's copy keeps in-frame clones and lacks some. The sample contains a few hundred thousand clones, approximately 92% of which appear only once. Sequencing was carried out using PBMCs or T cells enriched from blood (not recorded which). Receptor source: a man aged 25 to 40 who had recovered from COVID-19. Both conserved end residues are part of each CDR3. Each record gives: D gene, clone size, J gene, V gene, CDR3 DNA, CDR3 protein. D genes are given only for firm matches. Clone size is shown for a subset of rows, as once, few, many or a class of expanded clone.

>.|.|TRBJ2-3|TRBV27
TGTGCCAGCAGTTTAATACCGGGATCTGTCGCAGATACGCAGTATTTT
CASSLIPGSVADTQYF
>.|.|TRBJ2-7|TRBV20-1
TGCAGTGCTAGTTCCGGGGGTCTCTCCTACGAGCAGTACTTC
CSASSGGLSYEQYF
>TRBD1|.|TRBJ1-2|TRBV27
TGTGCCAGCAGAACCATGGGACAGGGAGCTAACTATGGCTACACCTTC
CASRTMGQGANYGYTF
>.|once|TRBJ1-2|TRBV13
TGTGCCAGCAGCTTATCACTGAATTATGGCTACACCTTC
CASSLSLNYGYTF
>TRBD1|.|TRBJ1-6|TRBV9
TGTGCCAGCAGCGACCCTGGACAGGGGGTCTATTCACCCCTCCACTTT
CASSDPGQGVYSPLHF
>.|.|TRBJ1-4|TRBV30
TGTGCCTGGAGTGAGACGGGAATGAAACTGTTTTTT
CAWSETGMKLFF
>TRBD2|.|TRBJ2-7|TRBV7-6
TGTGCCAGCAGCTTAGTACTAGCGAGCGAGCAGTACTTC
CASSLVLASEQYF
>TRBD2|.|TRBJ2-1|TRBV5-1
TGCGCCAGCAGCCCCGGACTAGCGGGCCGCTCCTACAATGAGCAGTTCTTC
CASSPGLAGRSYNEQFF
>TRBD1|.|TRBJ2-5|TRBV7-2
TGTGCCAGCAGCTCGGACAGGGAAGAGACCCAGTACTTC
CASSSDREETQYF
>TRBD1|.|TRBJ1-2|TRBV5-1
TGCGCCAGCAGCTGGGGACAGACCGTTTATGGCTACACCTTC
CASSWGQTVYGYTF
>TRBD1|.|TRBJ1-2|TRBV28
TGTGCCAGCAGTTTGGGGACAGGGGGGTATGGCTACACCTTC
CASSLGTGGYGYTF
>.|few|TRBJ2-1|TRBV30
TGTGCCTGGAGTGTGGGCCATGAGCAGTTCTTC
CAWSVGHEQFF
>.|.|TRBJ2-7|TRBV6-6
TGTGCCAGCAGGCACGGGTTCTCCTACGAGCAGTACTTC
CASRHGFSYEQYF
>.|.|TRBJ2-5|TRBV4-1
TGCGCCAGCAGCCAAGAGAAGGCTGCGGGAACAGAGACCCAGTACTTC
CASSQEKAAGTETQYF
>.|.|TRBJ1-1|TRBV6-1
TGTGCCAGCAGTGAAACAGTCAGGAACACTGAAGCTTTCTTT
CASSETVRNTEAFF
>.|.|TRBJ2-7|TRBV3-1/TRBV3-2
TGTGCCAGCAGCCATGGAGGGAACGAGCAGTACTTC
CASSHGGNEQYF
>.|.|TRBJ1-1|TRBV6-5
TGTGCCAGCAGCGCCTTATGGACAGAAGCTTTCTTT
CASSALWTEAFF
>.|.|TRBJ1-6|TRBV11-2
TGTGCCAGCAGCTTAGGGAGAGGGCGTGGGAATTCACCCCTCCACTTT
CASSLGRGRGNSPLHF
>.|.|TRBJ2-1|TRBV21-1
TGTGCCAGCATCCCGACTAGAAGCTCCTACAATGAGCAGTTCTTC
CASIPTRSSYNEQFF
>TRBD2|.|TRBJ2-1|TRBV24-1
TGTGCCACCAGTGGTTCTAGCGGTACCCCCTACAATGAGCAGTTCTTC
CATSGSSGTPYNEQFF
>.|.|TRBJ2-1|TRBV4-1
TGCGCCAGCAGCCAAGTGGGGGGAAACAATGAGCAGTTCTTC
CASSQVGGNNEQFF
>.|.|TRBJ2-7|TRBV5-1
TGCGCCAGCAGGAGCGGCCCGTCGAGCTCCTACGAGCAGTACTTC
CASRSGPSSSYEQYF
>TRBD1|.|TRBJ1-5|TRBV19
TGTGCCAGTAGTATTTTAGGACAGGGCCAGCATTTT
CASSILGQGQHF
>TRBD2|.|TRBJ2-3|TRBV4-2
TGTGCCAGCAGCCAAGCACACCTAGCGGGAGGTGATACGCAGTATTTT
CASSQAHLAGGDTQYF
>.|few|TRBJ1-5|TRBV27
TGTGCCAGCAGCTATCAGGCAAATCAGCCCCAGCATTTT
CASSYQANQPQHF
>.|once|TRBJ2-1|TRBV11-2
TGTGCCAGCAGCGAACGGGACTTCTCCTACAATGAGCAGTTCTTC
CASSERDFSYNEQFF